These 21 T cell receptor beta chains were sequenced from one sample in a study of Tregs in tolerant kidney transplant recipients. This table comes from immunoSEQ multiplex PCR, and its TCRdb copy is limited to in-frame clones, with some not included. Recorded here are fewer than 35,000 clones; the top ten clones represent 6.5% to 8%. The source was CD8+ T cells from blood, collected before the transplant. The receptors come from a human donor who received a combined kidney and bone marrow transplant.

Details on this clone: The read terminates 3 residues before the CDR3 end, so the remaining end is supplied by the germline J gene. The chain links TRBV7-9 to TRBJ2-7; 11 bases are shared with TRBD2. CDR1 and CDR2 (germline): SEHNR, FQNEAQ (reference sequence). V trimming: 3 bases; J trimming: 5 bases; junction bases outside the gene matches: 6. This CDR3 spans 15 amino acids. The CDR3 bases that were read are TGTGCCAGCAGCTTCACTAGCGGGAGAAGGGACGAG. Translation: CASSFTSGRRDE. The CDR3 reads in full as CASSFTSGRRDEQYF. Combining the CDR3 with reference TRBV7-9 and TRBJ2-7 gives the whole variable domain DTGVSQNPRHKITKRGQNVTFRCDPISEHNRLYWYRQTLGQGPEFLTYFQNEAQLEKSRLLSDRFSAERPKGSFSTLEIQRTEQGDSAMYLCASSFTSGRRDEQYFGPGTRLTVT.

As to this clone: From the germline J gene comes the end of the CDR3, since the read stops 3 residues before it. This rearrangement joins TRBV7-2 to TRBJ2-3; 7 bases fit TRBD2. V shed 3 bases, J shed 0 bases, and the junction held 3 bases outside the gene matches. This CDR3 region has 15 residues. Germline V gives CDR1 SGHTA, CDR2 FQGNSA. The covered CDR3 bases are TGTGCCAGCAGCTTTGGCGGGGGAAGCACAGATACG. This translates into CASSFGGGSTDT. The CDR3 in its entirety is CASSFGGGSTDTQYF.

On this clone: The CDR3 end lies 3 residues beyond the end of the read and is filled in from the germline J gene. The chain joins TRBV11-2 to TRBJ2-1; D call uncertain. The V gene's germline CDR1 is SGHAT and CDR2 FQNNGV. Trimming cost V 5 bases and J 8 bases, with 13 bases left between them. This CDR3 has 13 residues. The covered CDR3 bases are TGTGCCAGCAGCGCAGAAAACCGTGATGAG. Encoded protein: CASSAENRDE. The CDR3, in full, reads CASSAENRDEQFF.

Comments on this clone: The read terminates 3 residues ahead of where the CDR3 ends, so the germline J gene completes it. J is TRBJ1-1 and V is TRBV7-7, with TRBD1 matching over 8 bases. Looked up from germline, CDR1 is SSHAT and CDR2 is FNYEAQ (reference sequence). With 5 bases clipped from V and 1 base from J, the junction kept 9 bases outside the gene matches. There are 16 residues in the CDR3. The part of the CDR3 DNA that was read is TGTGCCAGCAGCGCTTGGACAGGGACCGGGAACACTGAA. Translation gives CASSAWTGTGNTE. The complete CDR3 protein is CASSAWTGTGNTEAFF.

Comment on this clone: The CDR3 end lies 3 residues beyond the end of the read and is filled in from the germline J gene. This sequence joins TRBV5-6 and TRBJ2-1; D gene uncertain. Germline assignment: CDR1 SGHDT and CDR2 YYEEEE. The V and J ends lost 3 bases and 3 bases respectively, with 13 bases between them. The CDR3 contains 15 residues. CDR3 sequence: CASSSWPHHYNEQFF. CDR3 bases read: TGTGCCAGCAGCTCTTGGCCGCATCACTACAATGAG.

To note about this clone: The sequenced fragment ends 3 residues before the CDR3 boundary, so the rest is inferred from the germline J gene. The V call is TRBV2, the J call TRBJ1-2; TRBD1 might be the D (6 bases). Germline V gives CDR1 SNHLY, CDR2 FYNNEI. This CDR3 has 14 amino acids. V was pared by 5 bases and J by 4 bases, with 14 bases between. The CDR3 spells CASSSTGQTYGYTF. Partial CDR3 DNA: TGTGCCAGCAGTTCTACCGGACAGACCTATGGC.

About this clone itself: The missing CDR3 end, 3 residues past where the read stops, is filled in from the germline J gene. This sequence joins TRBV5-6 and TRBJ1-1, with 7 positions matching TRBD1. The V gene end was trimmed by 3 bases and the J gene end by 5 bases; junction bases not matched to a gene: 7. CDR1 SGHDT and CDR2 YYEEEE come from the germline V gene. The CDR3 is 14 residues long. Partial CDR3 DNA: TGTGCCAGCAGCTGGAGACAGGGTGGGACTGAA. Translation gives CASSWRQGGTE. The whole CDR3 sequence reads CASSWRQGGTEAFF.

CDR3 sequence: CSVETGNNQPQHF. The part of the CDR3 DNA that was read is TGCAGCGTTGAAACAGGGAATAATCAGCCC. The gene calls are TRBV29-1 and TRBJ1-5; D possibly corresponds to TRBD1 (6 bases). The CDR3 end is not reached by the read, which stops 3 residues before it; the germline J gene fills it in. V lost 2 bases to trimming and J lost 4 bases, with 9 bases between them. The length of the CDR3 is 13 residues. The germline V gene encodes CDR1 SQVTM and CDR2 ANQGSEA.

As for this clone: The read falls 3 residues short of the CDR3 end, and the missing part is taken from the germline J gene. The chain is built from TRBV16 and TRBJ2-5, with unresolved D. Germline CDR1 is KGHSY and CDR2 is FQNENV. The CDR3 length is 14 residues. With 7 bases removed from V and 4 bases from J, the gap between germline ends came to 16 bases. The DNA read from the CDR3 is TGTGCCAGCATCCCAGACCCTGGGCGAGAGACC. Amino acids: CASIPDPGRET. The CDR3 reads in full as CASIPDPGRETQYF.

In the case of this clone: The read stops 3 residues short of the end of the CDR3; the missing end is completed from the germline J gene. The chain has TRBV7-9 and TRBJ2-7; D is undetermined. There are 11 residues in the CDR3. Trimming took 5 bases from V and 5 from J, leaving 7 bases between them. CDR1 is SEHNR and CDR2 is FQNEAQ in the germline V gene (reference sequence). The covered CDR3 bases are TGTGCCAGCAGCGTACCGGACGAG. Residues: CASSVPDE. The entire CDR3 sequence reads CASSVPDEQYF.

As to this clone: The read is 3 residues too short to cover the CDR3 end, so that end is filled in from the germline J gene. V and J are TRBV23-1 and TRBJ2-7; a possible D gene is TRBD1 (6 bases). TRBV23-1 is an ORF, with its function uncertain. CDR3 length: 18 residues. Trimming cost V 2 bases and J 1 base, with 21 bases left between them. CDR3 residues: CASSQGQSHDRCSYEQYF. The CDR3 bases that were read are TGCGCCAGCAGTCAAGGACAAAGTCACGACAGGTGTTCCTACGAG.

Points on this clone: The read terminates 3 residues ahead of where the CDR3 ends, so the germline J gene completes it. The gene calls are TRBV11-2 and TRBJ2-5, with D possibly matching TRBD2 (6 bases). The CDR3 is 14 residues long. CDR1 and CDR2 (germline): SGHAT, FQNNGV. Trimming took 4 bases from V and 2 from J, leaving 11 bases between them. The covered CDR3 bases are TGTGCCAGCAGCTCCTCCGCGGGGCAAGAGACC. This codes for CASSSSAGQET. The whole CDR3 is CASSSSAGQETQYF.

This chain's CDR3 is CASSLDRDIGHEQYF. Partial CDR3 DNA: TGTGCCAGCAGCTTGGACCGGGACATCGGACACGAG. The rearrangement joins TRBV7-9 to TRBJ2-7; perhaps TRBD1 as D (6 bases). The sequenced fragment ends 3 residues before the CDR3 boundary, so the rest is inferred from the germline J gene. Trimming cost V 3 bases and J 5 bases, with 17 bases left between them. CDR1 is SEHNR, CDR2 FQNEAQ, per germline (reference sequence). This CDR3 contains 15 residues.

As regards this clone: The CDR3 end falls 3 residues outside the read, so it is completed with the germline J gene. The gene calls are TRBV7-9 and TRBJ2-1; possible D gene TRBD2, 5 bases. Trimming cost V 7 bases and J 1 base, with 14 bases left between them. Germline assignment: CDR1 SEHNR and CDR2 FQNEAQ (reference sequence). The CDR3 contains 15 residues. CDR3 residues: CASTGGGPSYNEQFF. The part of the CDR3 DNA that was read is TGTGCCAGCACCGGTGGCGGGCCGTCCTACAATGAG.

With regard to this clone: The CDR3 end is not reached by the read, which stops 3 residues before it; the germline J gene fills it in. The J gene is TRBJ2-3, the V gene TRBV30, with a weak D call TRBD2 (6 bases). Germline values: CDR1 GTSNPN, CDR2 SVGIG (reference sequence). Trimming took off 0 bases at V and 2 bases at J, with 12 bases between the two ends. The CDR3 is 15 amino acids. CDR3 DNA (partial): TGTGCCTGGAGTGTAACTAGCCCCTACACAGATACG. It is translated as CAWSVTSPYTDT. The entire CDR3 is CAWSVTSPYTDTQYF.

A note on this clone: The read falls 3 residues short of the CDR3 end, and the missing part is taken from the germline J gene. V usage is TRBV7-7 and J usage is TRBJ2-1; D is undetermined. V was shortened by 5 bases and J by 0 bases, with 17 bases between the two germline ends. In germline, CDR1 is SSHAT, CDR2 FNYEAQ (reference sequence). The CDR3 spans 17 residues. The CDR3 DNA, read in part, is TGTGCCAGCAGCCCCGGTGAGCAGGCCCACTCCTACAATGAG. Translating gives CASSPGEQAHSYNE. The whole CDR3 region reads CASSPGEQAHSYNEQFF.

To note about this clone: The CDR3 end lies 3 residues beyond the end of the read and is filled in from the germline J gene. The chain joins TRBV7-8 to TRBJ2-3; 7 bases are a match to TRBD1. From germline, CDR1 is SGHVS and CDR2 FQNEAQ. The trim removed 5 bases at V and 5 bases at J, leaving 13 bases unmatched. The CDR3 is 16 amino acids. CDR3 loop: CASSALNRGDGDTQYF. The covered CDR3 bases are TGTGCCAGCAGCGCACTAAACAGGGGAGATGGAGATACG.

Turning to this clone: The CDR3 goes on 3 residues after the read ends, and that part is filled in from the germline J gene. The rearrangement uses TRBV5-6 and TRBJ2-1; 10 nucleotides align to TRBD2. CDR1 and CDR2 (germline): SGHDT, YYEEEE. This CDR3 has 13 residues. The J segment lost 8 bases and the V segment lost 4 bases, leaving 3 bases of the junction unmatched. The chain's CDR3 is CASSSGTSDEQFF. CDR3 bases read: TGTGCCAGCAGCAGCGGGACTAGCGATGAG.

CDR3 in amino acids: CASIRGPESPYGYTF. CDR3 DNA (partial): TGTGCCAGTATACGAGGGCCAGAAAGTCCCTATGGC. The chain couples TRBV19 to TRBJ1-2; D call uncertain. The read gets to within 3 residues of the CDR3 end, and the germline J gene fills in the rest. The CDR3 length is 15 residues. Germline loops: CDR1 LNHDA, CDR2 SQIVND (reference sequence). With 7 bases removed from V and 4 bases from J, the gap between germline ends came to 19 bases.

Regarding this clone: The CDR3 end is not reached by the read, which stops 3 residues before it; the germline J gene fills it in. The chain recombines TRBV7-9 with TRBJ2-7, with TRBD1 as a possible D gene (6 bases). The length of the CDR3 is 15 residues. V lost 2 bases to trimming and J lost 4 bases, with 15 bases between them. CDR1 and CDR2 from the germline V gene are SEHNR and FQNEAQ (reference sequence). The covered CDR3 bases are TGTGCCAGCAGCTTAACCGGGACACTTGTGTACGAG. Translated, it gives CASSLTGTLVYE. In full, the CDR3 is CASSLTGTLVYEQYF.

To note about this clone: The sequenced fragment ends 3 residues before the CDR3 boundary, so the rest is inferred from the germline J gene. J is TRBJ1-2 and V is TRBV2; D remains unclear. This CDR3 is built from 15 residues. Germline V gene sequence: CDR1 SNHLY, CDR2 FYNNEI. Trimming took off 4 bases at V and 4 bases at J, with 16 bases between the two ends. The CDR3 sequence: CASSGRAPGGYGYTF. The sequenced part of the CDR3 DNA is TGTGCCAGCAGTGGGAGAGCGCCGGGTGGCTATGGC.